This T cell receptor beta chain appears in the sequencing data of a study of graft-versus-host responses after intestinal transplantation. Data came from immunoSEQ multiplex PCR; TCRdb stores just in-frame clones and leaves some out. The sample has some 36,000 clones; roughly 95% are singletons. Trimming left V 0 bases short and J 2 bases short, with 12 bases between. This CDR3 is 16 amino acids long. Germline CDR1 and CDR2: LNHNV and YYDKDF (reference sequence). Findings of the study overall: Circulating GvH clones peaking coincided with falling HvG clones soon after transplant.

As for this clone: Its antigen remains unidentified.

Sequenced here: unstimulated CD4+ T cells sorted from spleen or lymph node cells, sampled before transplant. The receptor's source is a human donor who was the organ donor for an intestinal transplant. The V call is TRBV15, the J call TRBJ2-3, with D perhaps matching TRBD1 or TRBD2 (5 bases each). As DNA, the CDR3 is TGTGCCACCAGCAGAGATCCTACTGGGACCACAGATACGCAGTATTTT. It translates to CATSRDPTGTTDTQYF. The full variable domain, its missing parts supplied by reference TRBV15 and TRBJ2-3, is DAMVIQNPRYQVTQFGKPVTLSCSQTLNHNVMYWYQQKSSQAPKLLFHYYDKDFNNEADTPDNFQSRRPNTSFCFLDIRSPGLGDTAMYLCATSRDPTGTTDTQYFGPGTRLTVL.